A single sample is the source of the 28 T cell receptor beta chains below, sequenced in a study of blood T cell repertoires in COVID-19. Profiled with immunoSEQ multiplex PCR; TCRdb holds only in-frame clones, not every one. The sample includes hundreds of thousands of clones, about 83% of them seen just once. The sequencing input was peripheral blood. The source is a woman aged 45-65 years with acute or convalescent COVID-19.

The rearrangement links TRBV7-2 to TRBJ1-1, with no clear D. The germline CDR1 and CDR2 sequences are SGHTA and FQGNSA. V was clipped by 5 bases and J by 4 bases, with 14 bases between them. The CDR3 length is 14 residues. The CDR3 region is CASSPTGVSTEAFF. CDR3 nucleotides: TGTGCCAGCAGCCCTACCGGGGTATCCACTGAAGCTTTCTTT.

V gene TRBV5-1 combines with J gene TRBJ2-3, with 8 bases lining up with TRBD1. The germline V gene has CDR1 SGHRS and CDR2 YFSETQ. This CDR3 comprises 17 residues. V shed 5 bases, J shed 6 bases, and the junction held 17 bases outside the gene matches. CDR3 in DNA: TGCGCCAGCAGTTACCGCACGACAGGGGAAGGCATTGATACGCAGTATTTT. Amino acid sequence: CASSYRTTGEGIDTQYF.

The chain recombines TRBV19 with TRBJ1-4, with D possibly matching TRBD1 (6 bases). The length of the CDR3 is 11 residues. Germline V lookup: CDR1 LNHDA, CDR2 SQIVND (reference sequence). Trimming took off 7 bases at V and 8 bases at J, with 8 bases between the two ends. In DNA, the CDR3 is TGTGCCAGTAACAGGGCGGAAAAACTGTTTTTT. It encodes CASNRAEKLFF. The full variable domain, its missing parts supplied by reference TRBV19 and TRBJ1-4, is DGGITQSPKYLFRKEGQNVTLSCEQNLNHDAMYWYRQDPGQGLRLIYYSQIVNDFQKGDIAEGYSVSREKKESFPLTVTSAQKNPTAFYLCASNRAEKLFFGSGTQLSVL.

This clone has more than one count but fewer than ten. The chain links TRBV12-5 to TRBJ2-1; D is perhaps TRBD2 (5 bases). The V gene's germline CDR1 is LGHNT and CDR2 FRNRAP. V lost 7 bases and J 5 bases, leaving 12 bases between the germline ends. The CDR3 has 13 residues. The CDR3 loop reads CASDPDGDNEQFF. The DNA for the CDR3 is TGTGCTAGTGACCCGGACGGGGACAATGAGCAGTTCTTC.

The chain joins TRBV11-2 to TRBJ2-1, with 11 bases matching TRBD2. In germline, CDR1 is SGHAT, CDR2 FQNNGV. The length of the CDR3 is 15 residues. V shed 5 bases and J 7 bases; nucleotides not matched to a gene: 7. CDR3 amino acids: CASSPLAGVQNEQFF. CDR3 nucleotide sequence: TGTGCCAGCAGCCCACTAGCGGGAGTTCAGAATGAGCAGTTCTTC.

This clone was seen only once. This chain connects TRBV7-2 to TRBJ2-5, with D tentatively TRBD1 (5 bases). Trimming took off 5 bases at V and 7 bases at J, with 20 bases between the two ends. CDR1 is SGHTA, CDR2 FQGNSA, per germline. CDR3 length: 15 amino acids. The CDR3 nucleotides read TGTGCCAGCAGCCCCGACTCGGTCGACAGCCGGACCCAGTACTTC. Protein: CASSPDSVDSRTQYF. The variable domain in full, completed from reference TRBV7-2 and TRBJ2-5, reads GAGVSQSPSNKVTEKGKDVELRCDPISGHTALYWYRQSLGQGLEFLIYFQGNSAPDKSGLPSDRFSAERTGGSVSTLTIQRTQQEDSAVYLCASSPDSVDSRTQYFGPGTRLLVL.

The gene calls are TRBV5-1 and TRBJ2-3; TRBD2 matches at 9 bases. Germline values: CDR1 SGHRS, CDR2 YFSETQ. This CDR3 has 16 residues. The ends lost 3 bases at V and 1 base at J; junction bases unmatched: 6. CDR3 protein: CASSSIAGVGTDTQYF. The CDR3 DNA reads TGCGCCAGCAGCTCCATAGCGGGAGTCGGCACAGATACGCAGTATTTT. Based on the CDR3 plus reference TRBV5-1 and TRBJ2-3, the full variable domain is KAGVTQTPRYLIKTRGQQVTLSCSPISGHRSVSWYQQTPGQGLQFLFEYFSETQRNKGNFPGRFSGRQFSNSRSEMNVSTLELGDSALYLCASSSIAGVGTDTQYFGPGTRLTVL.

As concerns this clone: A read error may produce the germline difference seen at one junction end. The rearrangement joins TRBV7-7 to TRBJ1-5, with D hard to call. The V gene's germline CDR1 is SSHAT and CDR2 FNYEAQ (reference sequence). The CDR3 sequence is 13 residues long. Here the CDR3 reads CASSLAPDQPQHF. DNA of the CDR3: TGTGCTAGCAGCTTAGCGCCGGATCAGCCCCAGCATTTT.

This clone came up once. V gene TRBV6-5 combines with J gene TRBJ2-2; TRBD2 matches 7 bases. The CDR3 sequence is 16 residues long. V shed 0 bases, J shed 6 bases, and the junction held 7 bases outside the gene matches. CDR1 and CDR2 from the germline V gene are MNHEY and SVGAGI. The CDR3 region has the DNA TGTGCCAGCAGTTACTCTAGCGGGTTTTTCGCCGGGGAGCTGTTTTTT. Translating gives CASSYSSGFFAGELFF.

This clone was seen more than once but under ten times. CDR3 nucleotide sequence: TGTGCCAGCAGGGCAGGGGACAAACCGGGCTACACCTTC. Translation gives CASRAGDKPGYTF. V is TRBV27 and J is TRBJ1-2; the D gene is possibly TRBD1 (6 bases). Trimming shortened V by 6 bases and J by 8 bases, and 16 bases separated the two germline ends. Germline values: CDR1 MNHEY, CDR2 SMNVEV (reference sequence). The CDR3 length is 13 residues.

This clone was observed a single time. This chain links TRBV19 with TRBJ2-5, with D perhaps matching TRBD1 (5 bases). The CDR3 runs 15 residues. Trimming shortened V by 6 bases and J by 1 base, and 15 bases separated the two germline ends. CDR1 and CDR2 (germline): LNHDA, SQIVND (reference sequence). The CDR3 here is CASSAPGRGQETQYF. CDR3 nucleotides: TGTGCCAGTAGCGCCCCTGGAAGGGGCCAAGAGACCCAGTACTTC.

The V and J genes are TRBV7-6 and TRBJ2-1; 7 nucleotides agree with TRBD1. V trimming: 3 bases; J trimming: 10 bases; junction bases outside the gene matches: 6. The CDR3 is 13 amino acids. Germline V gives CDR1 SGHVS, CDR2 FNYEAQ. The CDR3 nucleotides are TGTGCCAGCAGCTTGCTCCAGACAGGGGAGCAGTTCTTC. Translating it yields CASSLLQTGEQFF.

CDR3 residues: CASSSTGRTEAFF. In DNA form, the CDR3 reads TGTGCCAGCAGTTCTACAGGGCGGACTGAAGCTTTCTTT. The chain is built from TRBV27 and TRBJ1-1; the D gene is possibly TRBD1 (6 bases). Germline CDR1 MNHEY, CDR2 SMNVEV (reference sequence). The V and J ends lost 4 bases and 5 bases respectively, with 11 bases between them. This CDR3 is 13 amino acids long.

The rearrangement links TRBV21-1 to TRBJ1-1; the table's D call of TRBD1 was not tested on the DNA. TRBV21-1 counts as a pseudogene. The CDR3 has 16 amino acids. In nucleotides, the CDR3 is TGTGCCAGCATCATTACAGGGTTCGATGGAAACACTGAAGCTTTCTTT. This encodes CASIITGFDGNTEAFF.

The rearrangement joins TRBV15 to TRBJ1-2; maybe TRBD1 (5 bases). Germline assignment: CDR1 LNHNV and CDR2 YYDKDF (reference sequence). V lost 0 bases, J lost 6 bases, and 8 bases lay in between. This CDR3 is built from 13 residues. The CDR3 DNA reads as TGTGCCACCAGCAGAGACAGGGATGATGGCTACACCTTC. Translation: CATSRDRDDGYTF.

The genes are TRBV20-1 and TRBJ2-1, with TRBD1 matching 11 bases. The CDR3 spans 11 residues. CDR1 is DFQATT and CDR2 is SNEGSKA in the germline V gene (reference sequence). CDR3 DNA: TGCAGGGGACAGGGGGGAGATGAGCAGTTCTTC. Encoded protein: CRGQGGDEQFF.

The chain uses TRBV5-4 and TRBJ2-5; 14 bases align to TRBD2. CDR1 is SGHNT and CDR2 is YYREEE in the germline V gene (reference sequence). The V segment lost 1 base and the J segment 3 bases; nucleotides outside the gene matches: 2. The CDR3 runs to 16 residues. This CDR3 is CASSLLTSGREETQYF. The CDR3 DNA reads TGTGCCAGCAGCTTGTTGACTAGCGGGAGGGAAGAGACCCAGTACTTC. The full variable domain, with the rest looked up from reference TRBV5-4 and TRBJ2-5, is ETGVTQSPTHLIKTRGQQVTLRCSSQSGHNTVSWYQQALGQGPQFIFQYYREEENGRGNFPPRFSGLQFPNYSSELNVNALELDDSALYLCASSLLTSGREETQYFGPGTRLLVL.

The V gene is TRBV28, the J gene TRBJ2-1; no clear D. In germline, CDR1 is MDHEN, CDR2 SYDVKM. Trimming left V 2 bases short and J 1 base short, with 18 bases between. The CDR3 has 18 amino acids. This CDR3 reads CASSLMFTVQASYNEQFF. For the CDR3, the DNA is TGTGCCAGCAGTTTAATGTTCACCGTCCAAGCGTCCTACAATGAGCAGTTCTTC. The full variable domain, in which reference TRBV28 and TRBJ2-1 provide the parts outside the CDR3, is DVKVTQSSRYLVKRTGEKVFLECVQDMDHENMFWYRQDPGLGLRLIYFSYDVKMKEKGDIPEGYSVSREKKERFSLILESASTNQTSMYLCASSLMFTVQASYNEQFFGPGTRLTVL.

The rearrangement uses TRBV28 and TRBJ1-1; 7 nucleotides match TRBD1. The ends lost 8 bases at V and 1 base at J; junction bases unmatched: 10. The CDR3 is 15 amino acids. The germline V gene encodes CDR1 MDHEN and CDR2 SYDVKM. CDR3 DNA: TGTGCCAGCCAAGAGGGGGGACAGCAGAACACTGAAGCTTTCTTT. It codes for CASQEGGQQNTEAFF.

A word on this clone: The same CDR3 is also encoded by other DNA sequences in this sample. The rearrangement links TRBV27 to TRBJ1-2; 7 bases are a match to TRBD1. The CDR3 extends over 15 amino acids. J gave up 2 bases and V 0 bases, and 3 bases lay outside the gene matches. Germline lookup yields CDR1 MNHEY and CDR2 SMNVEV (reference sequence). The CDR3: CASSLSAGGNYGYTF. The CDR3 region has the DNA TGTGCCAGCAGTTTATCGGCAGGGGGGAACTATGGCTACACCTTC.

The V gene is TRBV19, the J gene TRBJ2-1; TRBD2 matches 13 bases. The length of the CDR3 is 18 residues. V lost 7 bases and J lost 0; bases outside the gene matches: 9. Germline V gives CDR1 LNHDA, CDR2 SQIVND (reference sequence). The CDR3, as DNA: TGTGCCAGTACCTGGACTAGCGGGGGAGCTAGCTCCTACAATGAGCAGTTCTTC. Translation: CASTWTSGGASSYNEQFF.

Only a few counts were recorded for this clone. The rearrangement uses TRBV20-1 and TRBJ2-7, with D unclear. The V end lost 1 base, the J end lost 6 bases, and 7 bases lay between the germline ends. This CDR3 spans 11 amino acids. Germline V gene data show CDR1 as DFQATT and CDR2 as SNEGSKA (reference sequence). The CDR3 nucleotides read TGCAGTGCTAGAGGGGTAGCCGAGCAGTACTTC. Its protein is CSARGVAEQYF.

V and J are TRBV24-1 and TRBJ2-1; TRBD2 matches 9 bases. J gave up 4 bases and V 9 bases, and 6 bases lay outside the gene matches. Per germline, CDR1 KGHDR and CDR2 SFDVKD. The CDR3 length is 14 residues. The CDR3 sequence: CATSSAGGYNEQFF. CDR3 nucleotides: TGTGCCACCTCGTCGGCGGGAGGGTACAATGAGCAGTTCTTC.

This clone was observed a few times. The V gene is TRBV28, the J gene TRBJ1-1; D is possibly TRBD1 (6 bases). The CDR3 loop spans 13 amino acids. Germline V gene lookup returns CDR1 MDHEN and CDR2 SYDVKM. V lost 7 bases and J lost 3, with 12 bases in between. The CDR3 spells CASIKGGDTEAFF. The CDR3 bases are TGTGCCAGCATAAAAGGGGGAGACACTGAAGCTTTCTTT. Together with reference TRBV28 and TRBJ1-1, the CDR3 gives the full variable domain: DVKVTQSSRYLVKRTGEKVFLECVQDMDHENMFWYRQDPGLGLRLIYFSYDVKMKEKGDIPEGYSVSREKKERFSLILESASTNQTSMYLCASIKGGDTEAFFGQGTRLTVV.

Only a few counts were recorded for this clone. V is TRBV27 and J is TRBJ2-7; TRBD2 matches at 13 bases. Germline V lookup: CDR1 MNHEY, CDR2 SMNVEV (reference sequence). V dropped 4 bases and J dropped 4; count of bases not matched to a gene: 1. The CDR3 spans 14 residues. CDR3 coding DNA: TGTGCCAGCAGTTCGGGACTAGCGGGATACGAGCAGTACTTC. Its protein product is CASSSGLAGYEQYF.

V is TRBV6-6 and J is TRBJ2-7, with a tentative D call TRBD2 (6 bases). This CDR3 region has 12 residues. Germline assignment: CDR1 MNHNY and CDR2 SVGAGI (reference sequence). Trimming took off 1 base at V and 12 bases at J, with 13 bases between the two ends. The CDR3 spells CASSYWEADLYF. DNA for the CDR3: TGTGCCAGCAGTTACTGGGAGGCCGACCTGTACTTC.

The chain couples TRBV29-1 to TRBJ1-1; no reliable D call. V lost 4 bases to trimming and J lost 0 bases, with 9 bases between them. The CDR3 runs to 13 residues. The germline V gene encodes CDR1 SQVTM and CDR2 ANQGSEA. CDR3 DNA sequence: TGCAGCGTTGGACAACCGATGAACACTGAAGCTTTCTTT. Its translation: CSVGQPMNTEAFF. The full variable domain, with the rest looked up from reference TRBV29-1 and TRBJ1-1, is SAVISQKPSRDICQRGTSLTIQCQVDSQVTMMFWYRQQPGQSLTLIATANQGSEATYESGFVIDKFPISRPNLTFSTLTVSNMSPEDSSIYLCSVGQPMNTEAFFGQGTRLTVV.

This clone has more than one count but fewer than ten. V and J are TRBV29-1 and TRBJ2-1, with D unclear. The V gene lost 5 bases and the J gene lost 0 bases, with 11 bases spanning the gap. This CDR3 spans 14 amino acids. The germline V gene has CDR1 SQVTM and CDR2 ANQGSEA. The CDR3 reads CSVSARSSYNEQFF. As DNA, the CDR3 is TGCAGCGTTTCTGCCCGGAGCTCCTACAATGAGCAGTTCTTC.